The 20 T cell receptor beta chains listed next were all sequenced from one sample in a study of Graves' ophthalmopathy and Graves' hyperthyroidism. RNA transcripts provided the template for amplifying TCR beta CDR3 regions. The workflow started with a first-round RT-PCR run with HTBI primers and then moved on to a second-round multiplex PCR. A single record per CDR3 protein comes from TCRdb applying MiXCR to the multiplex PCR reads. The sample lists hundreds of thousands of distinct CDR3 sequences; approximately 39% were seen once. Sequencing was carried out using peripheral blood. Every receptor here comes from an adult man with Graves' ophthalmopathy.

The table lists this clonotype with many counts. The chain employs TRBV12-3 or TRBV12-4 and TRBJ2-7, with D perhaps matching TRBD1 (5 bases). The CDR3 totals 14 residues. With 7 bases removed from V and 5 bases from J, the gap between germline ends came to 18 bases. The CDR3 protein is CASTFAGRFHEQYF. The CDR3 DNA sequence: TGTGCCAGCACTTTCGCAGGGCGTTTCCACGAGCAGTACTTC.

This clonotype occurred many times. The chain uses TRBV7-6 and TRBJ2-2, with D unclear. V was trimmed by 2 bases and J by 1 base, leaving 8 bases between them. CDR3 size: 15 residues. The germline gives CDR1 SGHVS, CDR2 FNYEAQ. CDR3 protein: CASSLSPGNTGELFF. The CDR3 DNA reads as TGTGCCAGCAGCTTAAGTCCCGGGAACACCGGGGAGCTGTTTTTT.

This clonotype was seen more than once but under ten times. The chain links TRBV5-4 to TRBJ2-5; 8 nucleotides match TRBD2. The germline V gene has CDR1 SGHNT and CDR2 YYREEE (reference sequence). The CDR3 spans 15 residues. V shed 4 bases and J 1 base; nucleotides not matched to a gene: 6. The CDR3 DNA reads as TGTGCCAGCAGCCGGAGGGCGGGGGGCCAAGAGACCCAGTACTTC. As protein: CASSRRAGGQETQYF.

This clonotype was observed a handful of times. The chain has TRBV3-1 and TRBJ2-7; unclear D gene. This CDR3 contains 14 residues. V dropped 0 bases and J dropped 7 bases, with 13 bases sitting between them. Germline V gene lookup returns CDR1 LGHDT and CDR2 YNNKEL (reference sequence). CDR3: CASSQDVSAWEQYF. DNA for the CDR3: TGTGCCAGCAGCCAAGATGTATCGGCGTGGGAGCAGTACTTC.

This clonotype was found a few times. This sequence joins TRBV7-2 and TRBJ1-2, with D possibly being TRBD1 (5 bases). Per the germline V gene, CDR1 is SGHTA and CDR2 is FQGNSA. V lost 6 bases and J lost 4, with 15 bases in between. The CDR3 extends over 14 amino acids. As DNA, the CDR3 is TGTGCCAGCAGACCTGACAGTAAAGGCTATGGCTACACCTTC. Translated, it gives CASRPDSKGYGYTF.

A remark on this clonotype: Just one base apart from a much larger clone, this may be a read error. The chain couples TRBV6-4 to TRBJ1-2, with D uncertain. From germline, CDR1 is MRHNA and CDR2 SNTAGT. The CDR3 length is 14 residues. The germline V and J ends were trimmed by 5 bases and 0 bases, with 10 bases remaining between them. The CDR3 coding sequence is TGTGCCAGCAGTTTGTTGAGGACTAACTATGGCTACACCTTC. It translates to CASSLLRTNYGYTF.

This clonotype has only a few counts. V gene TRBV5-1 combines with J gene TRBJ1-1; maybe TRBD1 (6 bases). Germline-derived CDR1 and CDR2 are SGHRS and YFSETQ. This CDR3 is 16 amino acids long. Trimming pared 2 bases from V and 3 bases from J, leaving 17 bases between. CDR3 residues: CASSFGGMGQHTEAFF. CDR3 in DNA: TGCGCCAGCAGCTTCGGCGGCATGGGACAACACACTGAAGCTTTCTTT. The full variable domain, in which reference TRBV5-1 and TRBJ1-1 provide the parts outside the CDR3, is KAGVTQTPRYLIKTRGQQVTLSCSPISGHRSVSWYQQTPGQGLQFLFEYFSETQRNKGNFPGRFSGRQFSNSRSEMNVSTLELGDSALYLCASSFGGMGQHTEAFFGQGTRLTVV.

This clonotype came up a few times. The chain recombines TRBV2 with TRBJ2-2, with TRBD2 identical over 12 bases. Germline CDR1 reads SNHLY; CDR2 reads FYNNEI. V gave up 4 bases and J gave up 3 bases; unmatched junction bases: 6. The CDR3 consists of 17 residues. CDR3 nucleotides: TGTGCCAGCAGTGTTAATCGACTAGCGGGAGACACCGGGGAGCTGTTTTTT. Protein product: CASSVNRLAGDTGELFF.

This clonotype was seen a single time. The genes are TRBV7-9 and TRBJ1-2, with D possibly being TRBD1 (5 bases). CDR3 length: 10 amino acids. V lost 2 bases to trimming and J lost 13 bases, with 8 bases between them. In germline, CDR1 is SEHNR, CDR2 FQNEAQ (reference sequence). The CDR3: CASSLQGLTF. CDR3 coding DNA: TGTGCCAGCAGCTTACAGGGACTCACCTTC.

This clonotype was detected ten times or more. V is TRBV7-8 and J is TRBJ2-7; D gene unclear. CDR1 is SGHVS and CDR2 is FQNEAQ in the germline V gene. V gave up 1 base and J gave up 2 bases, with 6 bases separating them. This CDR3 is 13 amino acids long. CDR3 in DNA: TGTGCCAGCAGCTTAGGACCGCCCTACGAGCAGTACTTC. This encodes CASSLGPPYEQYF.

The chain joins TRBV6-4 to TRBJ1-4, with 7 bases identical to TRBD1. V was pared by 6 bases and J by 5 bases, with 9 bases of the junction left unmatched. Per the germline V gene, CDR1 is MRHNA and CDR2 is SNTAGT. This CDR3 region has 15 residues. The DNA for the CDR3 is TGTGCCAGCAGCGGACAGGCGGGAGGGAATGAAAAACTGTTTTTT. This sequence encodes CASSGQAGGNEKLFF.

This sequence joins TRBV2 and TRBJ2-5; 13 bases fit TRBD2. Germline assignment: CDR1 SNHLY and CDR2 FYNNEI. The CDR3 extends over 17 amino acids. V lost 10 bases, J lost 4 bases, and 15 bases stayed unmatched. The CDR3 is CATFVRAGLAGRETQYF. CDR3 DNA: TGTGCCACCTTCGTTCGCGCGGGACTAGCGGGAAGAGAGACCCAGTACTTC.

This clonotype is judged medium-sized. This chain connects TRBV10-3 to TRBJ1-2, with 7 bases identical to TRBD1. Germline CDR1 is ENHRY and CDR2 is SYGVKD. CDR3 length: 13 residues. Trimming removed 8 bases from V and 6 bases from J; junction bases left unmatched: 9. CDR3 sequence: CAIGRQGTDGYTF. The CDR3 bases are TGTGCCATCGGCCGACAGGGAACGGATGGCTACACCTTC.

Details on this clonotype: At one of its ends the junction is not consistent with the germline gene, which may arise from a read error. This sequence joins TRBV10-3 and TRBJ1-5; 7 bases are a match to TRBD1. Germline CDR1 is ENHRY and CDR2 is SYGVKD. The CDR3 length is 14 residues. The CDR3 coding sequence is TGTGCCAGCAGTCAGGGACAGAATTATCAGCCCCAGCATTTT. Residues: CASSQGQNYQPQHF.

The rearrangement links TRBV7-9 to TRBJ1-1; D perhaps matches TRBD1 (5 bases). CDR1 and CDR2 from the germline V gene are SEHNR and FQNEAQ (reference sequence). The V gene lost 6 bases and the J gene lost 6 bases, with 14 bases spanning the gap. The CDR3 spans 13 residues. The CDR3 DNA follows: TGTGCCAGCAGACCCCACGGGGGTGCTGAAGCTTTCTTT. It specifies CASRPHGGAEAFF.

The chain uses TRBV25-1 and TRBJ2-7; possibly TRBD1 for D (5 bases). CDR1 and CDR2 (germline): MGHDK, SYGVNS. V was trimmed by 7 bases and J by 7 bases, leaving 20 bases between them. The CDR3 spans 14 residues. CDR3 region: CASTIGSGSWEQYF. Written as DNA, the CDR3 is TGTGCCAGCACCATCGGCTCAGGGTCTTGGGAGCAGTACTTC.

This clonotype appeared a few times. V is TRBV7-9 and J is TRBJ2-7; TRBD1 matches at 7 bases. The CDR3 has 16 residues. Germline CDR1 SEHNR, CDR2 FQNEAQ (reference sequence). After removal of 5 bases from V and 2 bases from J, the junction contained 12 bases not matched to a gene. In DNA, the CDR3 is TGTGCCAGCAGCCAAGAATTCCGACAGGGAACCTACGAGCAGTACTTC. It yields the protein CASSQEFRQGTYEQYF.

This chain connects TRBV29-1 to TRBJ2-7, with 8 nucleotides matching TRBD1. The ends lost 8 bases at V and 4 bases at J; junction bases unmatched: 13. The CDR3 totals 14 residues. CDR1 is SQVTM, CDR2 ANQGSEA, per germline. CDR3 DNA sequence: TGCAGCAGTACCGGACAGGGTTTTATGTACGAGCAGTACTTC. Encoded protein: CSSTGQGFMYEQYF.

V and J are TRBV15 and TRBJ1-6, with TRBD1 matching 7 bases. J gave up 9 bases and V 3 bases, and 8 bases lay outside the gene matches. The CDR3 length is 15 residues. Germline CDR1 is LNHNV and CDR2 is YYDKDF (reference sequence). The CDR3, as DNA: TGTGCCACCAGCAGCTTCGGGACAGCAGGTTCACCCCTCCACTTT. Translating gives CATSSFGTAGSPLHF.

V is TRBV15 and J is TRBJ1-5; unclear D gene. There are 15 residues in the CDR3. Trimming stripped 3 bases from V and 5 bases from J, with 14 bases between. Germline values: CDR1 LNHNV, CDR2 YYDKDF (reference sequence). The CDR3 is CATSSQGLDDQPQHF. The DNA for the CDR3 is TGTGCCACCAGCAGCCAAGGATTGGATGATCAGCCCCAGCATTTT.